A single sample gave rise to the 20 T cell receptor beta chains below, sequenced in a study of T cells in Graves' hyperthyroidism and ophthalmopathy (dated by TCRdb to 2018 to 2020). Library preparation was by multiplex PCR. Sequenced on an Illumina HiSeq 2000. The TCR beta CDR3 regions were amplified from the RNA transcripts. The first round of RT-PCR for the TCR CDR3 was performed with the HTBI primer set and the Qiagen OneStep RT-PCR kit. The public reads were reanalyzed by TCRdb: fastp trimming at Q25, MiXCR alignment, in-frame beta chains only. Each record represents a unique CDR3 protein, reported with the most common genes and DNA among its rows. Counted in this sample were 500,000 to 800,000 distinct CDR3 sequences; 13% to 15% of them appeared once. The ten largest clones represent around 13% of the sample. The source material was blood. The source of these receptors is a woman aged 50 to 65 with Graves' ophthalmopathy.

This clonotype has ten or more counts. The rearrangement links TRBV29-1 to TRBJ2-7; 7 bases agree with TRBD1. The trim removed 5 bases at V and 1 base at J, leaving 5 bases unmatched. Germline-derived CDR1 and CDR2 are SQVTM and ANQGSEA. The CDR3 has 13 residues. The CDR3 is CSVFGQVSYEQYF. CDR3 nucleotide sequence: TGCAGCGTTTTCGGACAGGTATCCTACGAGCAGTACTTC.

V and J are TRBV19 and TRBJ2-1, with 10 bases aligning to TRBD1. Germline V CDR1 and CDR2: LNHDA, SQIVND (reference sequence). This CDR3 spans 15 amino acids. The V gene end was trimmed by 5 bases and the J gene end by 4 bases; junction bases not matched to a gene: 5. CDR3 nucleotide sequence: TGTGCCAGTAGTGAAAGGACAGGGGGATACAATGAGCAGTTCTTC. This codes for CASSERTGGYNEQFF.

The rearrangement joins TRBV4-3 to TRBJ2-1; D may be TRBD1 (6 bases). Trimming stripped 0 bases from V and 7 bases from J, with 7 bases between. CDR1 is LGHNA, CDR2 YSLEER, per germline. This CDR3 is 13 amino acids long. The CDR3 is CASSQEGGNEQFF. In nucleotides, the CDR3 is TGCGCCAGCAGCCAAGAAGGGGGAAATGAGCAGTTCTTC.

This clonotype has at least ten counts. V is TRBV2 and J is TRBJ2-1; TRBD2 might be the D (6 bases). The germline gives CDR1 SNHLY, CDR2 FYNNEI. The CDR3 length is 15 residues. With 4 bases removed from V and 9 bases from J, the gap between germline ends came to 19 bases. The CDR3 reads CASSVRLVTFSEQFF. The CDR3 DNA follows: TGTGCCAGCAGTGTCCGACTAGTAACGTTCAGTGAGCAGTTCTTC.

V is TRBV19 and J is TRBJ2-4; 7 bases align to TRBD2. CDR1 is LNHDA and CDR2 is SQIVND in the germline V gene (reference sequence). This CDR3 comprises 17 residues. After removal of 2 bases from V and 5 bases from J, the junction contained 12 bases not matched to a gene. The CDR3 DNA reads as TGTGCCAGTAGTATAATCTTTAGAGCCCTAGCGGAAAACATTCAGTACTTC. It codes for CASSIIFRALAENIQYF.

The chain uses TRBV15 and TRBJ2-1, with TRBD2 identical over 10 bases. V was clipped by 2 bases and J by 9 bases; unmatched bases: 13. The CDR3 loop spans 17 amino acids. Germline loops: CDR1 LNHNV, CDR2 YYDKDF (reference sequence). CDR3 in DNA: TGTGCCACCAGCAGACTAACCGGGACTAGCGTGGGAAGTGAGCAGTTCTTC. Translation gives CATSRLTGTSVGSEQFF.

This clonotype showed up many times. CDR3 loop: CASSQLGAHNEQFF. The DNA of the CDR3 is TGTGCCAGCAGCCAACTCGGGGCCCACAATGAGCAGTTCTTC. V gene TRBV3-1 combines with J gene TRBJ2-1; perhaps D is TRBD1 or TRBD2 (5 bases each). V was cut by 2 bases and J by 5 bases, with 10 bases left in between. The germline V gene encodes CDR1 LGHDT and CDR2 YNNKEL (reference sequence). CDR3 length equals 14 residues.

The rearrangement uses TRBV12-5 and TRBJ1-6; 7 bases match TRBD1. Germline V lookup: CDR1 LGHNT, CDR2 FRNRAP. J gave up 10 bases and V 6 bases, and 6 bases lay outside the gene matches. This CDR3 is 13 amino acids long. The CDR3 loop is CASGPTGASPLHF. The DNA of the CDR3 is TGTGCTAGTGGCCCAACAGGGGCCTCACCCCTCCACTTT.

In this sample, this clonotype turned up many times. V is TRBV18 and J is TRBJ1-4; D not resolved. Germline lookup yields CDR1 KGHSH and CDR2 LQKENI. The V and J ends lost 2 bases and 2 bases respectively, with 12 bases between them. This CDR3 spans 16 amino acids. CDR3 loop: CASSPTKAPTNEKLFF. The CDR3 DNA sequence: TGTGCCAGCTCACCAACCAAGGCCCCCACTAATGAAAAACTGTTTTTT.

In this sample, this clonotype turned up a few times. The rearrangement links TRBV6-2 or TRBV6-3 to TRBJ2-7; D is possibly TRBD1 (5 bases). This CDR3 is built from 14 residues. Germline loops: CDR1 MNHEY, CDR2 SVGEGT. V was trimmed by 5 bases and J by 1 base, leaving 12 bases between them. CDR3 nucleotides: TGTGCCAGCAGTAACATTGGGGCTTCCTACGAGCAGTACTTC. Translating gives CASSNIGASYEQYF.

The V gene is TRBV10-3, the J gene TRBJ2-1; a possible D gene is TRBD2 (6 bases). V lost 4 bases and J lost 2, with 6 bases in between. Per germline, CDR1 ENHRY and CDR2 SYGVKD. The CDR3 consists of 13 residues. The DNA for the CDR3 is TGTGCCATCAGTGGACTAGCCTACAATGAGCAGTTCTTC. Its protein product is CAISGLAYNEQFF.

There are many counts of this clonotype. The V gene is TRBV11-1, the J gene TRBJ1-1, with unresolved D. Germline CDR1 is SGHAT and CDR2 is FQDESV (reference sequence). V was trimmed by 2 bases and J by 4 bases, leaving 14 bases between them. The length of the CDR3 is 15 residues. The CDR3 DNA sequence: TGTGCCAGCAGCTTAAGACCCTCGGGAGTCACTGAAGCTTTCTTT. This sequence encodes CASSLRPSGVTEAFF.

This clonotype was seen a handful of times. The genes are TRBV7-9 and TRBJ2-4, with 7 positions matching TRBD1. Germline V gene data show CDR1 as SEHNR and CDR2 as FQNEAQ (reference sequence). This CDR3 is built from 16 residues. V shed 5 bases, J shed 1 base, and the junction held 8 bases outside the gene matches. The CDR3: CASSPGQVWAKNIQYF. CDR3 DNA: TGTGCCAGCAGCCCAGGACAGGTTTGGGCCAAAAACATTCAGTACTTC.

The chain has TRBV6-4 and TRBJ2-1, with TRBD1 matching over 10 bases. The V segment lost 4 bases and the J segment 7 bases; nucleotides outside the gene matches: 7. Germline V lookup: CDR1 MRHNA, CDR2 SNTAGT. The CDR3 is 15 amino acids. CDR3: CASSAWTGGRNEQFF. CDR3 sequence (DNA): TGTGCCAGCAGTGCCTGGACAGGGGGTCGAAATGAGCAGTTCTTC.

This clonotype has ten or more counts. The chain is built from TRBV3-1 and TRBJ2-7; 12 bases agree with TRBD2. The ends lost 1 base at V and 0 bases at J; junction bases unmatched: 10. The CDR3 loop spans 19 amino acids. Germline CDR1 LGHDT, CDR2 YNNKEL (reference sequence). The CDR3 DNA reads as TGTGCCAGCAGCCAAGCGTCTCTAGCGGGAGGGCCTAACTCCTACGAGCAGTACTTC. It encodes CASSQASLAGGPNSYEQYF.

This clonotype showed up just a few times. This chain connects TRBV20-1 to TRBJ1-1; tentatively, D is TRBD1 (5 bases). Trimming took 3 bases from V and 4 from J, leaving 12 bases between them. CDR3 size: 13 residues. Germline CDR1 and CDR2: DFQATT and SNEGSKA (reference sequence). CDR3 region: CSASGGGVTEAFF. The CDR3 DNA is TGCAGTGCTAGTGGCGGGGGGGTCACTGAAGCTTTCTTT.

The chain's CDR3 is CASRLTSGRARTDTQYF. The CDR3 DNA sequence: TGTGCCAGCAGACTTACTAGCGGGAGGGCCCGCACAGATACGCAGTATTTT. V gene TRBV12-3 or TRBV12-4 combines with J gene TRBJ2-3; 13 bases are shared with TRBD2. The CDR3 runs to 17 residues. With V trimmed by 6 bases and J by 1 base, 7 bases remained unmatched.

This clonotype was seen many times. The chain links TRBV3-1 to TRBJ2-5; 10 bases map to TRBD1. CDR1 and CDR2 from the germline V gene are LGHDT and YNNKEL (reference sequence). V was clipped by 4 bases and J by 5 bases; unmatched bases: 7. The CDR3 has 15 amino acids. The CDR3 bases are TGTGCCAGCAGCCCCCCGACAGGGGGCATCGAGACCCAGTACTTC. As protein: CASSPPTGGIETQYF.

This clonotype occurred a few times. The chain uses TRBV4-2 and TRBJ2-1; D may be TRBD2 (5 bases). The CDR3 covers 17 residues. V was clipped by 0 bases and J by 7 bases, with 19 bases between them. Germline V CDR1 and CDR2: LGHNA, YNFKEQ. The DNA of the CDR3 is TGTGCCAGCAGCCAAGATGTGATCGCCCCACGAGGGAATGAGCAGTTCTTC. The encoded protein is CASSQDVIAPRGNEQFF.

This clonotype was observed many times. V gene TRBV30 combines with J gene TRBJ1-5; D is ambiguous. Trimming took 1 base from V and 4 from J, leaving 8 bases between them. This CDR3 has 13 amino acids. Germline CDR1 and CDR2: GTSNPN and SVGIG (reference sequence). CDR3 protein: CAWSGGDNQPQHF. The CDR3 DNA follows: TGTGCCTGGAGTGGGGGAGATAATCAGCCCCAGCATTTT.